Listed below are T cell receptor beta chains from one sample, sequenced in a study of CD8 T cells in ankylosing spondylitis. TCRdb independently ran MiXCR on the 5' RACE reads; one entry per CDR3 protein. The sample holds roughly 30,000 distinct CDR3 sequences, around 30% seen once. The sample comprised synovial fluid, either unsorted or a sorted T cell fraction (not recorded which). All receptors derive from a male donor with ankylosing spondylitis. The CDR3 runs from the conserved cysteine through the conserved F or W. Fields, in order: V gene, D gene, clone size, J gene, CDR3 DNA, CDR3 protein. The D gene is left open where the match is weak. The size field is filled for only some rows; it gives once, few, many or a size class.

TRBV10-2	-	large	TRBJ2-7	TGCGCCAGCAGTGGGCCTCGCACCTACGAGCAGTACTTC	CASSGPRTYEQYF
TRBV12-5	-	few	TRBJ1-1	TGTGCTAGTGGTTTGGCGAATTTGATGAGCACTGAAGCTTTCTTT	CASGLANLMSTEAFF
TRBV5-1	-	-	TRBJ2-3	TGCGCCAGCAGCTTGGTTTACGGTGGTGGATCCGATACGCAGTATTTT	CASSLVYGGGSDTQYF
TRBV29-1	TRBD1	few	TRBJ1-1	TGCAGCGTTGAAGATCGTAAGACAGGGGCTAATGAAGCTTTCTTT	CSVEDRKTGANEAFF
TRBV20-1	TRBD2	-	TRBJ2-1	TGCAGTGCTAGAGTTAGCGGGAGTTGGGTTGAGCAGTTCTTC	CSARVSGSWVEQFF
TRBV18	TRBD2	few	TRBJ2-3	TGTGCCAGCTCACCACCGGAGGGACTAGTAGGAGATACGCAGTATTTT	CASSPPEGLVGDTQYF
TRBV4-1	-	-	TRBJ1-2	TGCGCCAGCAGCCACCCCCGTAGGGGCTACACCTTC	CASSHPRRGYTF
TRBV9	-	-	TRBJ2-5	TGTGCCAGCAGCCCGTCCTCGGGCGGAACCCAAGAGACCCAGTACTTC	CASSPSSGGTQETQYF
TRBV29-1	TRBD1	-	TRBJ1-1	TGCAGCGTTGAAGATGACAGGGCTGAAGCTTTCTTT	CSVEDDRAEAFF
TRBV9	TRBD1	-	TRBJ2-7	TGTGCCAGCAGCCTTCGGACAGGCGCCTCCTACGAGCAGTACTTC	CASSLRTGASYEQYF
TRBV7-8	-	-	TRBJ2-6	TGTGCCAGCAGCTTAATCTTAGGGGCCTCTGGGGCCAACGTCCTGACTTTC	CASSLILGASGANVLTF
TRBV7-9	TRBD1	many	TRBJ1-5	TGTGCCAGCAGCCCCCAGGGGGCAGGCAATCAGCCCCAGCATTTT	CASSPQGAGNQPQHF
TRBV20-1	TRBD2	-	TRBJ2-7	TGCAGTGCCGCTCTGGGCGGGAGAGACGAGCAGTACTTC	CSAALGGRDEQYF
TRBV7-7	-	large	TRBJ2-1	TGTGCCAGCAGCTTAGGGCTAGAGGGTGAGCAGTTCTTC	CASSLGLEGEQFF